A selection of T cell receptor beta chains follows, all from one sample in a study of shared clonotypes between healthy human individuals. Some clones are missing from TCRdb's copy, which holds only in-frame ones; the method was immunoSEQ multiplex PCR. The sample comprises approximately 2.5 million clones, over 85% of which are singletons, and 0.36% rests with the top ten. The sequencing sample was made of naive CD4+ T cells from PBMCs. These receptors all stem from a man aged 18 to 30 in good health. Some clones in this sample may be carry-over from other donors' samples. Both conserved end residues are part of each CDR3. Fields, in order: clone size, D gene, V gene, J gene, CDR3 DNA, CDR3 protein. D genes are given only for firm matches. Only some rows state a clone size, as once, few, many or a class for expanded clones.

clone_size: .; d_call: .; v_call: TRBV11-1; j_call: TRBJ1-5; cdr3_nt: TGTGCCAGCAGCCTAGACTATAGCAATCAGCCCCAGCATTTT; cdr3_aa: CASSLDYSNQPQHF
clone_size: once; d_call: .; v_call: TRBV6-1; j_call: TRBJ2-3; cdr3_nt: TGTGCCAGCATAGGAAGTAAAAGCACAGATACGCAGTATTTT; cdr3_aa: CASIGSKSTDTQYF
clone_size: .; d_call: .; v_call: TRBV21-1; j_call: TRBJ2-6; cdr3_nt: TGTGCCAGCAGCAAAGATGGTTACTCTGGGGCCAACGTCCTGACTTTC; cdr3_aa: CASSKDGYSGANVLTF
clone_size: .; d_call: TRBD1; v_call: TRBV19; j_call: TRBJ1-2; cdr3_nt: TGTGCCAGTAGTATTAACAGGGGAGGTGACTATGGCTACACCTTC; cdr3_aa: CASSINRGGDYGYTF
clone_size: .; d_call: .; v_call: TRBV11-3; j_call: TRBJ1-3; cdr3_nt: TGTGCCAGCAGCCCCGGACAAAGCTCTGGAAACACCATATATTTT; cdr3_aa: CASSPGQSSGNTIYF
clone_size: .; d_call: .; v_call: TRBV6-1; j_call: TRBJ2-1; cdr3_nt: TGTGCCAGCAGTGAAAGGGCCTTATCCTACAATGAGCAGTTCTTC; cdr3_aa: CASSERALSYNEQFF
clone_size: .; d_call: TRBD2; v_call: TRBV4-3; j_call: TRBJ2-1; cdr3_nt: TGCGCCAGCAGCCAAGAAAGTAGCGGGAGGAACTATGAGCAGTTCTTC; cdr3_aa: CASSQESSGRNYEQFF
clone_size: .; d_call: .; v_call: TRBV2; j_call: TRBJ2-1; cdr3_nt: TGTGCCAGCAGTCCGGATAGCATCGCTGAGCAGTTCTTC; cdr3_aa: CASSPDSIAEQFF
clone_size: .; d_call: .; v_call: TRBV28; j_call: TRBJ2-7; cdr3_nt: TGTGCCAGCAGTTTAGGGCTAACCTACGAGCAGTACTTC; cdr3_aa: CASSLGLTYEQYF
clone_size: .; d_call: .; v_call: TRBV6-1; j_call: TRBJ2-1; cdr3_nt: TGTGCCAGCAGCATTAGCGGCACCTACAATGAGCAGTTCTTC; cdr3_aa: CASSISGTYNEQFF
clone_size: .; d_call: .; v_call: TRBV28; j_call: TRBJ2-7; cdr3_nt: TGTGTCGTCCGAGGGGGGGACTCCTACGAGCAGTACTTC; cdr3_aa: CVVRGGDSYEQYF
clone_size: .; d_call: TRBD2; v_call: TRBV5-1; j_call: TRBJ2-2; cdr3_nt: TGCGCCAGCAGCATCCTAGCGGGAGTTGTTACCGGGGAGCTGTTTTTT; cdr3_aa: CASSILAGVVTGELFF
clone_size: .; d_call: .; v_call: TRBV6-1; j_call: TRBJ1-4; cdr3_nt: TGTGCCAGCAGTGAACGGTGGAACGGTGAAAAACTGTTTTTT; cdr3_aa: CASSERWNGEKLFF
clone_size: .; d_call: .; v_call: TRBV5-1; j_call: TRBJ2-7; cdr3_nt: TGCGCCAGCAGCTCACAGGGCTACGAGCAGTACTTC; cdr3_aa: CASSSQGYEQYF
clone_size: .; d_call: .; v_call: TRBV5-5; j_call: TRBJ2-2; cdr3_nt: TGTGCCAGCAGCCTGGGATTTACGAACACCGGGGAGCTGTTTTTT; cdr3_aa: CASSLGFTNTGELFF
clone_size: .; d_call: TRBD2; v_call: TRBV18; j_call: TRBJ2-3; cdr3_nt: TGTGCCAGCTCACTCGGGACTAGCGGGAGCAGCGATACGCAGTATTTT; cdr3_aa: CASSLGTSGSSDTQYF
clone_size: .; d_call: .; v_call: TRBV7-2; j_call: TRBJ2-3; cdr3_nt: TGTGCCAGCAGCTTGCTCCCGAGCACAGATACGCAGTATTTT; cdr3_aa: CASSLLPSTDTQYF
clone_size: .; d_call: .; v_call: TRBV7-9; j_call: TRBJ2-5; cdr3_nt: TGTGCCAGCAGCCCCAGGGAAAGGGGGACCCAGTACTTC; cdr3_aa: CASSPRERGTQYF
clone_size: .; d_call: .; v_call: TRBV18; j_call: TRBJ2-1; cdr3_nt: TGTGCCAGCTCACCAAATCCAGGGGGACTTTACAATGAGCAGTTCTTC; cdr3_aa: CASSPNPGGLYNEQFF
clone_size: .; d_call: TRBD1; v_call: TRBV2; j_call: TRBJ2-3; cdr3_nt: TGTGCCAGCAGTGACCAGGGGGCTGGGGATACGCAGTATTTT; cdr3_aa: CASSDQGAGDTQYF
clone_size: .; d_call: .; v_call: TRBV6-4; j_call: TRBJ1-5; cdr3_nt: TGTGCCAGCAGTGACTCGATAATGGTAGGGCCCCAGCATTTT; cdr3_aa: CASSDSIMVGPQHF
clone_size: .; d_call: TRBD1; v_call: TRBV7-2; j_call: TRBJ1-4; cdr3_nt: TGTGCCAGCAGCTTAGTGGGGACAGGGCGTGAAAAACTGTTTTTT; cdr3_aa: CASSLVGTGREKLFF
clone_size: .; d_call: TRBD1; v_call: TRBV7-9; j_call: TRBJ2-1; cdr3_nt: TGTGCCAGCAGCCCCAGGGGGCTAGCTTCCAATGAGCAGTTCTTC; cdr3_aa: CASSPRGLASNEQFF
clone_size: .; d_call: .; v_call: TRBV19; j_call: TRBJ2-7; cdr3_nt: TGTGCCAGTAGTATCCTGGACAGAGTCTACGAGCAGTACTTC; cdr3_aa: CASSILDRVYEQYF
clone_size: .; d_call: TRBD2; v_call: TRBV18; j_call: TRBJ2-3; cdr3_nt: TGTGCCAGCTCACCCTACGGGAGGGCCAGTTTAGATACGCAGTATTTT; cdr3_aa: CASSPYGRASLDTQYF
clone_size: .; d_call: .; v_call: TRBV2; j_call: TRBJ1-4; cdr3_nt: TGTGCCAGCAGTTCCCTCGGATCAACTAATGAAAAACTGTTTTTT; cdr3_aa: CASSSLGSTNEKLFF
clone_size: .; d_call: TRBD1; v_call: TRBV6-1; j_call: TRBJ1-5; cdr3_nt: TGTGCCAGCAGTTCCGACAGGGATCAGCCCCAGCATTTT; cdr3_aa: CASSSDRDQPQHF
clone_size: .; d_call: TRBD2; v_call: TRBV11-1; j_call: TRBJ2-1; cdr3_nt: TGTGCCAGCAGCTCGTGGACTAGCGGGAGCAATGAGCAGTTCTTC; cdr3_aa: CASSSWTSGSNEQFF
clone_size: .; d_call: .; v_call: TRBV19; j_call: TRBJ1-2; cdr3_nt: TGTGCCAGTAGTTTGCAGTCTAACTATGGCTACACCTTC; cdr3_aa: CASSLQSNYGYTF
clone_size: .; d_call: TRBD1; v_call: TRBV11-2; j_call: TRBJ1-5; cdr3_nt: TGTGCCAGCAGCTCCGGGACAGGGAGGCTTCAGCCCCAGCATTTT; cdr3_aa: CASSSGTGRLQPQHF
clone_size: .; d_call: .; v_call: TRBV6-5; j_call: TRBJ2-5; cdr3_nt: TGTGCCAGCAGTTACAGCAGGTCTGCCAATACGGAGACCCAGTACTTC; cdr3_aa: CASSYSRSANTETQYF
clone_size: .; d_call: TRBD1; v_call: TRBV19; j_call: TRBJ1-6; cdr3_nt: TGTGCCAGTAGTCCATTGGACAGGGATAATTCACCCCTCCACTTT; cdr3_aa: CASSPLDRDNSPLHF
clone_size: .; d_call: TRBD1; v_call: TRBV7-2; j_call: TRBJ2-7; cdr3_nt: TGTGCCAGCAGCTATTCCGGGACAGGTTATTACGAGCAGTACTTC; cdr3_aa: CASSYSGTGYYEQYF
clone_size: .; d_call: .; v_call: TRBV30; j_call: TRBJ1-4; cdr3_nt: TGTGCCTGGGGGGAGGGCCTTACCACCCGCATAACTAATGAAAAACTGTTTTTT; cdr3_aa: CAWGEGLTTRITNEKLFF
clone_size: .; d_call: .; v_call: TRBV30; j_call: TRBJ1-6; cdr3_nt: TGTGCCTGGAGTACTCCCCCGACTTCCCTCCACTTT; cdr3_aa: CAWSTPPTSLHF
clone_size: .; d_call: TRBD1; v_call: TRBV19; j_call: TRBJ2-7; cdr3_nt: TGTGCCAGTAGTCACCCTTCGGGACAGGGCTCCTACGAGCAGTACTTC; cdr3_aa: CASSHPSGQGSYEQYF
clone_size: .; d_call: .; v_call: TRBV7-8; j_call: TRBJ2-7; cdr3_nt: TGTGCCAGCAGCTTAGTTTCCCCAGGCTACGAGCAGTACTTC; cdr3_aa: CASSLVSPGYEQYF
clone_size: .; d_call: .; v_call: TRBV2; j_call: TRBJ1-1; cdr3_nt: TGTGCCAGCGCGCTCCCATGGGGCGGGGTAAACACTGAAGCTTTCTTT; cdr3_aa: CASALPWGGVNTEAFF
clone_size: .; d_call: .; v_call: TRBV28; j_call: TRBJ1-2; cdr3_nt: TGTGCCAGCAGTTTCCCCGGGCTCTATGGCTACACCTTC; cdr3_aa: CASSFPGLYGYTF
clone_size: .; d_call: TRBD2; v_call: TRBV27; j_call: TRBJ2-6; cdr3_nt: TGTGCCAGCAGTTTCCACGGACTAGCGGGAGGGGGCTCTGGGGCCAACGTCCTGACTTTC; cdr3_aa: CASSFHGLAGGGSGANVLTF
clone_size: once; d_call: TRBD1; v_call: TRBV15; j_call: TRBJ2-6; cdr3_nt: TGTGCCACCAGCAGAGATAAGGGAGGACAGGGACCCTGGAGGGCCAACGTCCTGACTTTC; cdr3_aa: CATSRDKGGQGPWRANVLTF
clone_size: .; d_call: .; v_call: TRBV18; j_call: TRBJ1-1; cdr3_nt: TGTGCCAGCTCACCAGACCAGAACACTGAAGCTTTCTTT; cdr3_aa: CASSPDQNTEAFF
clone_size: once; d_call: TRBD2; v_call: TRBV4-1; j_call: TRBJ2-2; cdr3_nt: TGCGCCAGCAGCTTCGGGACTAGCGGGAGGACCCAACACGGGGAGCTGTTTTTT; cdr3_aa: CASSFGTSGRTQHGELFF
clone_size: .; d_call: .; v_call: TRBV7-3; j_call: TRBJ2-7; cdr3_nt: TGTGCCAGCAGCTTAACGTACCCATCCTACGAGCAGTACTTC; cdr3_aa: CASSLTYPSYEQYF
clone_size: .; d_call: .; v_call: TRBV28; j_call: TRBJ1-2; cdr3_nt: TGTGCCAGCAGTTCCTTGCCGGGGGGGGATGGCTACACCTTC; cdr3_aa: CASSSLPGGDGYTF